The T cell receptor (beta chain) under discussion was sequenced for a study of T-cell memory formation after mild COVID-19. Turning to the study itself: There were largely donor-specific TCR clusters. Broader study findings: Those CD4+ clones that contracted were mainly in CM and EM (CD8+ ones in EMRA). Nothing showed for sure that second-wave clones peaking on day 37 were SARS-CoV-2 specific. Clones shrinking from day 15 to 85 showed even CD4/CD8 mixes; later expanders tilted CD4+.

Each CDR3 protein gets one entry after TCRdb re-called the 5' RACE reads with MiXCR. The data contain under 300,000 distinct CDR3 sequences, roughly 16% of them singletons. In germline, CDR1 is SGDLS, CDR2 YYNGEE. The CDR3 is made up of 13 amino acids. Deletions cut 2 bases from V and 1 base from J, with 6 bases between. This clonotype was observed once. Its specificity is not known. The rearrangement links TRBV9 to TRBJ1-1; the D is unclear. The receptor's source is a man between 18 and 35 years old who had mild COVID-19 (a few samples of this study predate the infection). Cell type and time point are not known. The sample comprised PBMCs or a T cell subset sorted from them (not recorded which). Here the CDR3 DNA reads TGTGCCAGCAGCGTGTACGCGAACACTGAAGCTTTCTTT. Translation: CASSVYANTEAFF.